This T cell receptor beta chain is drawn from a study of cytotoxic CD8 clonotypes in ibrutinib-treated CLL. About this clone: Its antigen is as yet unknown.

V was cut by 4 bases and J by 4 bases, with 8 bases left in between. The CDR3 has 13 amino acids. From germline, CDR1 is MNHEY and CDR2 SMNVEV (reference sequence). Overall study findings and caveats: Clonotypes that were public were uncommon, and they contracted or stayed stable on treatment. Higher clonality was seen at ibrutinib response and a return toward baseline at progression.

Depth targeted 1 in 200,000 to 1 in 1 million T cells, averaging about 9.2x coverage per clonotype. Sequenced by immunoSEQ multiplex PCR; TCRdb stores in-frame clones only, minus some. Of around 30,000 clones in the sample, around 57% were seen once. The receptor was isolated from a human donor with chronic lymphocytic leukemia. The specimen comprised PBMCs, sampled before ibrutinib treatment. The V and J genes are TRBV27 and TRBJ1-5; the D is unclear. The CDR3 loop reads CASSSTWNQPQHF. The CDR3 bases are TGTGCCAGCAGTTCGACATGGAATCAGCCCCAGCATTTT.